The source of this TCR beta chain is a study of T cell clonality in common variable immunodeficiency. CDR1 is SEHNR and CDR2 is FQNEAQ in the germline V gene (reference sequence). Between the trimmed V and J ends, which lost 5 bases and 7 bases, there was a span of 17 bases. This CDR3 contains 14 residues. Concerning this clone: The read falls 3 residues short of the CDR3 end, and the missing part is taken from the germline J gene.

The protocol was immunoSEQ multiplex PCR, while the TCRdb copy is restricted to in-frame clones and leaves out a portion. The sample includes 35,000 to 50,000 clones, none of them occurring once. The sequenced sample consisted of peripheral blood mononuclear cells. The TCR originated in a person aged 18 to 70 in good health. This rearrangement joins TRBV7-9 to TRBJ2-5, with D perhaps TRBD2 (6 bases). CDR3 loop: CASSPWASEGTQYF. Incomplete CDR3 DNA: TGTGCCAGCAGCCCATGGGCTAGCGAAGGGACC.